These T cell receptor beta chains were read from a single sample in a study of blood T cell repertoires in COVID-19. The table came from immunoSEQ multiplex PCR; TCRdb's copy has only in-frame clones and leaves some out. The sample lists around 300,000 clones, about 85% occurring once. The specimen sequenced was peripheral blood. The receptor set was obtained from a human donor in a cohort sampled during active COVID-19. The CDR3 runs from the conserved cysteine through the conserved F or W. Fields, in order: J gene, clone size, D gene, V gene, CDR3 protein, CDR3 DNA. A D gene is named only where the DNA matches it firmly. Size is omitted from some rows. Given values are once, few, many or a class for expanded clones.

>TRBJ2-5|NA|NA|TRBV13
CASSYRESETQYF
TGTGCCAGCAGCTATCGGGAATCAGAGACCCAGTACTTC
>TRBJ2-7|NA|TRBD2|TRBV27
CASSPRGNGRIAYEQYF
TGTGCCAGCAGTCCCCGCGGAAACGGGAGGATAGCCTACGAGCAGTACTTC
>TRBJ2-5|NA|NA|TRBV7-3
CASSPRAGRGETQYF
TGTGCCAGCAGCCCGCGGGCAGGGCGGGGAGAGACCCAGTACTTC
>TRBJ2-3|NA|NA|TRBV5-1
CASSSSDTQYF
TGCGCCAGCAGCTCCTCAGATACGCAGTATTTT
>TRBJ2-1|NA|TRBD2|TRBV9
CASSQSGGYNEQFF
TGTGCCAGCAGCCAAAGCGGGGGATACAATGAGCAGTTCTTC
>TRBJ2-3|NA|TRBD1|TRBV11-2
CASSLRDRGRGDTQYF
TGTGCCAGCAGCTTGAGGGACAGGGGGAGGGGAGATACGCAGTATTTT
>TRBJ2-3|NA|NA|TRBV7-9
CASSLVLSAKRDTQYF
TGTGCCAGCAGCTTAGTGCTTAGCGCGAAGAGAGATACGCAGTATTTT
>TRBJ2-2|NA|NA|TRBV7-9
CASSLPTAGGELFF
TGTGCCAGCAGCTTGCCGACGGCGGGGGGGGAGCTGTTTTTT
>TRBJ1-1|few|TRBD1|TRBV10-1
CASSARQGTEAFF
TGCGCCAGCAGTGCTCGACAGGGAACTGAAGCTTTCTTT
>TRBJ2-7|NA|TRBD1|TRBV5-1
CASSSGTVPYEQYF
TGCGCCAGCAGCTCCGGGACAGTACCCTACGAGCAGTACTTC
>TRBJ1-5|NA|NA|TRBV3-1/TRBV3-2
CASSQDMGAGQPQHF
TGTGCCAGCAGCCAAGATATGGGGGCGGGTCAGCCCCAGCATTTT
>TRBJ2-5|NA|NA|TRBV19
CASSILADQETQYF
TGTGCCAGTAGTATACTGGCGGACCAAGAGACCCAGTACTTC
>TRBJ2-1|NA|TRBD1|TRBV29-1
CSGGQGEKFF
TGCAGCGGGGGACAGGGGGAAAAGTTCTTC
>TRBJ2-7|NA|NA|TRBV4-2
CASSQDLGGPYEQYF
TGTGCCAGCAGCCAAGATCTCGGGGGGCCCTACGAGCAGTACTTC
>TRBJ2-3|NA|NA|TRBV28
CGTSSGTDTQYF
TGTGGCACATCGTCGGGGACAGATACGCAGTATTTT
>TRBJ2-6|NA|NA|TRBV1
CTSSPVRGKKPIPIWANVLTF
TGCACCAGCAGCCCCGTTCGGGGGAAGAAACCCATCCCCATCTGGGCCAACGTCCTGACTTTC
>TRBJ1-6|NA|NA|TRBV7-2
CASSLVRANSPLHF
TGTGCCAGCAGCTTGGTCAGGGCAAATTCACCCCTCCACTTT
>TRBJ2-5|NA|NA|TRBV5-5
CASSLGRYFQTQYF
TGTGCCAGCAGCTTGGGCCGGTATTTTCAGACCCAGTACTTC
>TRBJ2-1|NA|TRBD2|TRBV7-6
CASSSLTSGSKNEQFF
TGTGCCAGCAGCTCCCTGACTAGCGGGAGTAAAAATGAGCAGTTCTTC
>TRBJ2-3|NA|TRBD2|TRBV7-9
CASSLEGLADTQYF
TGTGCCAGCAGCTTAGAAGGACTAGCAGATACGCAGTATTTT
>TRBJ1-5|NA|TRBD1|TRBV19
CASKIGTGNQPQHF
TGTGCCAGTAAAATAGGGACAGGCAATCAGCCCCAGCATTTT
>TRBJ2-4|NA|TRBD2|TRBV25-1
CASSAIAGGFASIQYF
TGTGCCAGCAGTGCGATAGCGGGAGGGTTTGCATCCATTCAGTACTTC
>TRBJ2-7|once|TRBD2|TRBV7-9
CASSGTSGEQYF
TGTGCCAGCAGCGGGACTAGCGGCGAGCAGTACTTC
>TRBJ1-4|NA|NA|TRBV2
CASIGNEKLFF
TGTGCCAGCATCGGGAATGAAAAACTGTTTTTT
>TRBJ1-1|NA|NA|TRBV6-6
CASSLGGGNTEAFF
TGTGCCAGCAGTCTAGGGGGGGGGAACACTGAAGCTTTCTTT
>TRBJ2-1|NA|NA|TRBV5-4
CASSPGQGNEQFF
TGTGCCAGCAGCCCTGGTCAGGGCAATGAGCAGTTCTTC
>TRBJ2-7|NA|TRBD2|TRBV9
CASSVVPSGKIYEQYF
TGTGCCAGCAGCGTAGTCCCTAGCGGGAAAATTTACGAGCAGTACTTC
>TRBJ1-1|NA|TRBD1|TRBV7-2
CASSPQGAGYVTEAFF
TGTGCCAGCAGCCCGCAGGGGGCGGGGTACGTCACTGAAGCTTTCTTT
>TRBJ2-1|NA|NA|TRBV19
CASSITSREQFF
TGTGCCAGTAGTATAACTAGTCGAGAGCAGTTCTTC
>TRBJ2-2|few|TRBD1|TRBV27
CASKQGAGTGELFF
TGTGCCAGCAAACAGGGGGCTGGCACCGGGGAGCTGTTTTTT
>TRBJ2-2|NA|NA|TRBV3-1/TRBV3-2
CASSQASQRGELFF
TGTGCCAGCAGCCAAGCGAGCCAAAGAGGGGAGCTGTTTTTT
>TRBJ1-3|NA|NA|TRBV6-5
CASRGTRGSGNTIYF
TGTGCCAGCAGGGGGACCAGGGGAAGTGGAAACACCATATATTTT
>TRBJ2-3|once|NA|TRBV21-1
CASTQSAKLAVDTQYF
TGTGCCAGCACCCAAAGCGCGAAGCTAGCGGTAGATACGCAGTATTTT
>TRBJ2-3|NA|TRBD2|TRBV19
CASSPRLAGTDTQYF
TGTGCCAGTAGTCCCCGACTAGCAGGCACAGATACGCAGTATTTT
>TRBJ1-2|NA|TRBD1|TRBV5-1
CASRPGQGTYGYTF
TGCGCCAGCAGACCCGGACAGGGGACCTATGGCTACACCTTC
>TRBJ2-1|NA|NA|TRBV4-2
CASSQDRDLRTGEQFF
TGTGCCAGCAGCCAAGATCGCGACTTGCGTACAGGTGAGCAGTTCTTC
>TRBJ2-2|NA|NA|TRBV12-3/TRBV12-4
CASRLVAGELFF
TGTGCCAGCAGACTCGTCGCCGGGGAGCTGTTTTTT
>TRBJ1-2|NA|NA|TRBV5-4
CASSSGVQVRGGDGYTF
TGTGCCAGCAGCAGTGGGGTACAGGTTAGGGGAGGGGATGGCTACACCTTC
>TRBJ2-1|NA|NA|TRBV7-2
CASSLVSSPTPVYNEQFF
TGTGCCAGCAGCTTAGTGTCGTCACCAACTCCTGTCTACAATGAGCAGTTCTTC
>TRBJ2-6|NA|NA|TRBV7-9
CASSLKEAGANVLTF
TGTGCCAGCAGCTTAAAGGAGGCTGGGGCCAACGTCCTGACTTTC
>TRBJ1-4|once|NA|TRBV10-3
CAISDNHRERGEKLFF
TGTGCCATCAGTGATAACCACAGGGAACGAGGAGAAAAACTGTTTTTT
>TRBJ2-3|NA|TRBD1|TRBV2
CASNDRGWDTQYF
TGTGCCAGCAACGACAGGGGATGGGATACGCAGTATTTT
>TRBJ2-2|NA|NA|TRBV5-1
CASSSLNRVGELFF
TGCGCCAGCAGCTCCCTAAACAGGGTCGGGGAGCTGTTTTTT
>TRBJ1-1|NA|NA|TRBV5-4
CASSFSATLNTEAFF
TGTGCCAGCAGCTTTTCCGCGACTCTGAACACTGAAGCTTTCTTT
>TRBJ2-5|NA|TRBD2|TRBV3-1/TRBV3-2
CASSPGLAGGSETQYF
TGTGCCAGCAGCCCGGGACTAGCGGGAGGTAGCGAGACCCAGTACTTC
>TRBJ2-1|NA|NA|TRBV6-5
CASSQIQGNEQFF
TGTGCCAGCAGTCAGATACAGGGTAATGAGCAGTTCTTC
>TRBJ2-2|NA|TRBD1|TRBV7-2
CASSLTGGFGTGELFF
TGTGCCAGCAGCTTGACAGGGGGCTTCGGGACCGGGGAGCTGTTTTTT
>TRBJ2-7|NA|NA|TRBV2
CATSRRAGGEQYF
TGTGCCACCTCACGGAGGGCAGGGGGCGAGCAGTACTTC
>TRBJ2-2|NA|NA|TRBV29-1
CSVARKTGELFF
TGCAGCGTCGCGCGGAAGACCGGGGAGCTGTTTTTT
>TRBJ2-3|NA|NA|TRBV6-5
CASSFPGTDTQYF
TGTGCCAGCAGTTTTCCGGGAACAGATACGCAGTATTTT
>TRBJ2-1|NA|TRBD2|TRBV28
CASIHAGTSSYNEQFF
TGTGCCAGCATCCACGCGGGGACTAGCTCCTACAATGAGCAGTTCTTC
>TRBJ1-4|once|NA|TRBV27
CASSVPDEKLFF
TGTGCCAGCAGCGTCCCTGATGAAAAACTGTTTTTT
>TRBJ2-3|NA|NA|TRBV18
CASSLQEDTQYF
TGTGCCAGCTCACTACAAGAAGATACGCAGTATTTT
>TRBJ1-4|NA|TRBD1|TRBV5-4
CASSLGDRVSEKLFF
TGTGCCAGCAGCTTGGGGGACAGGGTTAGTGAAAAACTGTTTTTT
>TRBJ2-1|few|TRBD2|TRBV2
CASGGGTRGNEQFF
TGTGCCAGCGGGGGTGGGACTAGGGGTAATGAGCAGTTCTTC
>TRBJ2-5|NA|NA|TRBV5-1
CASSLTGKGETQYF
TGCGCCAGCAGCTTGACAGGGAAGGGAGAGACCCAGTACTTC
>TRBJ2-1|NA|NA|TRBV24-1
CATSDFVVSRNEQFF
TGTGCCACCAGTGATTTCGTTGTGTCGAGAAATGAGCAGTTCTTC
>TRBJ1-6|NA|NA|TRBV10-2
CATAQGYSPLHF
TGCGCCACCGCACAGGGATACTCACCCCTCCACTTT
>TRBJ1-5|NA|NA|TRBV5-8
CASSQTGLNQPQHF
TGTGCCAGCAGCCAGACAGGACTCAATCAGCCCCAGCATTTT